This T cell receptor (beta chain) is drawn from a study of blood T cell repertoires in COVID-19. Whole-study context: COVID-19 samples collected from the United States, Italy and Spain covered acute and convalescent phases. T cells, B-cell-depleted T cells, or PBMCs supplied cDNA or gDNA.

Trimming at V came to 5 bases and at J to 6 bases, leaving 10 bases not matched to a gene. The CDR3 is 15 amino acids. Germline CDR1 KGHSH, CDR2 LQKENI. This clone was counted once. As originally analysed: Amplification of reference gene primers provided the estimated nucleated cell counts. Generated by immunoSEQ multiplex PCR, the TCRdb table keeps only in-frame clones and is missing some. That table is the source of V, J and clone size, and D and trimming were worked out from the DNA. The table has about 180,000 clones, roughly 75% seen once. The specimen sequenced was peripheral blood. The V gene is TRBV18, the J gene TRBJ1-5; 7 nucleotides align to TRBD1. The TCR originated in a man between 65 and 85 years old with active or convalescent COVID-19. The DNA for the CDR3 is TGTGCCAGCTCAGCCTCGGGGACAGTTTTTCAGCCCCAGCATTTT. Translating gives CASSASGTVFQPQHF.